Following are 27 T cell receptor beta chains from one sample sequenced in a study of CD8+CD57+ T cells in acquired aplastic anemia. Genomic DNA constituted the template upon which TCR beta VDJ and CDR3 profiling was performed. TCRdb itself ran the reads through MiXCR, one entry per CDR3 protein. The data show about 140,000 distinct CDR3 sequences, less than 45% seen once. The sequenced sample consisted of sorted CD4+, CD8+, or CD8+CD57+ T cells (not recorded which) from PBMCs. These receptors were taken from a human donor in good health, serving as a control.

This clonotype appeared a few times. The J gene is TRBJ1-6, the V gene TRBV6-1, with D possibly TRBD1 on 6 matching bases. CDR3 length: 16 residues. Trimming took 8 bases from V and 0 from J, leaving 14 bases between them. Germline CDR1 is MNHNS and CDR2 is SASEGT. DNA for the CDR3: TGTGCCAGCGGGGAAGACAGGCGCTCCTATAATTCACCCCTCCACTTT. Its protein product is CASGEDRRSYNSPLHF.

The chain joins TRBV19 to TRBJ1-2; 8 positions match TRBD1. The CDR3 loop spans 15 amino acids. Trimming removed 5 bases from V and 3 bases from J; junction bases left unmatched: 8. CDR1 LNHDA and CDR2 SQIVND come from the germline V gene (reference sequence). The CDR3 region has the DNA TGTGCCAGTAGTCGAGGGGGACAGGACGACTATGGCTACACCTTC. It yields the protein CASSRGGQDDYGYTF. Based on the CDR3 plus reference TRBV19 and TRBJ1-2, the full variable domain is DGGITQSPKYLFRKEGQNVTLSCEQNLNHDAMYWYRQDPGQGLRLIYYSQIVNDFQKGDIAEGYSVSREKKESFPLTVTSAQKNPTAFYLCASSRGGQDDYGYTFGSGTRLTVV.

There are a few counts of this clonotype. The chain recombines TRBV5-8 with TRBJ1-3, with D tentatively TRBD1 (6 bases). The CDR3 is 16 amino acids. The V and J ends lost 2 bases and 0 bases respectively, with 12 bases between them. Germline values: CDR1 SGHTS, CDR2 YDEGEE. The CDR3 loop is CASSFWGAISGNTIYF. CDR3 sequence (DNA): TGTGCCAGCAGCTTTTGGGGGGCGATCTCTGGAAACACCATATATTTT.

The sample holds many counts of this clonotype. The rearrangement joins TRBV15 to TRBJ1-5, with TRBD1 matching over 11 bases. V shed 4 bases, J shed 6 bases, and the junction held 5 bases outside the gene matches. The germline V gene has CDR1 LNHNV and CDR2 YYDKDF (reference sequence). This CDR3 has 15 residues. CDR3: CATSIGTGGGQPQHF. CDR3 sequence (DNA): TGTGCCACCAGCATTGGGACAGGGGGGGGTCAGCCCCAGCATTTT. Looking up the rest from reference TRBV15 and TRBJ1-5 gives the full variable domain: DAMVIQNPRYQVTQFGKPVTLSCSQTLNHNVMYWYQQKSSQAPKLLFHYYDKDFNNEADTPDNFQSRRPNTSFCFLDIRSPGLGDTAMYLCATSIGTGGGQPQHFGDGTRLSIL.

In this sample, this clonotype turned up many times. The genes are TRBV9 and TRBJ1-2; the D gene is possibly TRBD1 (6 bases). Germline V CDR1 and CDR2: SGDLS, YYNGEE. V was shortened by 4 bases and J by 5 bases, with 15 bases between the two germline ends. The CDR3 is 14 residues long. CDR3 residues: CASSLPGHGYGYTF. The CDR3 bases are TGTGCCAGCAGCCTACCGGGACATGGATATGGCTACACCTTC. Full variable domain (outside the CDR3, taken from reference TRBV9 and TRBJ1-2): DSGVTQTPKHLITATGQRVTLRCSPRSGDLSVYWYQQSLDQGLQFLIQYYNGEERAKGNILERFSAQQFPDLHSELNLSSLELGDSALYFCASSLPGHGYGYTFGSGTRLTVV.

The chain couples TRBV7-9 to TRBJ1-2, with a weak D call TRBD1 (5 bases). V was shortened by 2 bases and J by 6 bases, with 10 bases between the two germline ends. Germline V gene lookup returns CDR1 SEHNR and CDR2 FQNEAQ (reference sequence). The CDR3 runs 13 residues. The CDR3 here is CASSLLFRDGYTF. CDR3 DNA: TGTGCCAGCAGCTTACTTTTCAGGGATGGCTACACCTTC.

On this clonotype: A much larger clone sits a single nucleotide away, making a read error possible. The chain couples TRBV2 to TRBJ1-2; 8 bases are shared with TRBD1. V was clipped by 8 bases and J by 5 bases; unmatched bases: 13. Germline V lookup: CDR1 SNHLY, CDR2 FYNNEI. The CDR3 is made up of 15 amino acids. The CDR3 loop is CASGPRDRRGYGYTF. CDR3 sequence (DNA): TGTGCCAGCGGCCCCCGGGACAGGAGAGGATATGGCTACACCTTC.

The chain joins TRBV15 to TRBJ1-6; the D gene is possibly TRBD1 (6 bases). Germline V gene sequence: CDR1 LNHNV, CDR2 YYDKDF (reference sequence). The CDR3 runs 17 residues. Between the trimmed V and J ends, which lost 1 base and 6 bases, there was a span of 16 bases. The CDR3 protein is CATSRGQVLASNSPLHF. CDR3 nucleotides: TGTGCCACCAGCAGAGGACAGGTCCTTGCTTCTAATTCACCCCTCCACTTT.

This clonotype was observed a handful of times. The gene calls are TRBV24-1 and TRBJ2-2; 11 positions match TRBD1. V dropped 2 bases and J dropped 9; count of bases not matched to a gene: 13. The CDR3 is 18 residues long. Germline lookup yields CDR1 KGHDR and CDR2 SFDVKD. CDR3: CATSDWDRDRGIGRELFF. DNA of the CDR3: TGTGCCACCAGTGATTGGGACCGGGACAGGGGGATAGGAAGGGAGCTGTTTTTT.

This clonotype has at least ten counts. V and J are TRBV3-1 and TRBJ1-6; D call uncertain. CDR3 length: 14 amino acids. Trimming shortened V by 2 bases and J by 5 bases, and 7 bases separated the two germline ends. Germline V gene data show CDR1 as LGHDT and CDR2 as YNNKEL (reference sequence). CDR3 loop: CASSQLGDNSPLHF. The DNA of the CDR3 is TGTGCCAGCAGCCAATTGGGTGATAATTCACCCCTCCACTTT.

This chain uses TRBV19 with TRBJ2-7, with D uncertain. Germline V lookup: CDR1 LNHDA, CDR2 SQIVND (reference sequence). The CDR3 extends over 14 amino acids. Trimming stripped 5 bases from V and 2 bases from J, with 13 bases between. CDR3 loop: CASSVGLPPYEQYF. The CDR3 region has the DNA TGTGCCAGTAGTGTCGGGCTGCCCCCCTACGAGCAGTACTTC.

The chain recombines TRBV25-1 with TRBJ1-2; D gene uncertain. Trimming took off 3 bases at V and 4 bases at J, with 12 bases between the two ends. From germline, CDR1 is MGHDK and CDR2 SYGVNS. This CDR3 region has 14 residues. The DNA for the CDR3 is TGTGCCAGCAGTGAGGACTCGGTCGGCTATGGCTACACCTTC. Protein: CASSEDSVGYGYTF.

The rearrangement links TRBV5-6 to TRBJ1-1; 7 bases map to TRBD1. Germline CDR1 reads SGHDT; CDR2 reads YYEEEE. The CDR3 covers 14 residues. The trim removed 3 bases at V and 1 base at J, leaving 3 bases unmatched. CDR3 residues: CASSSTGWNTEAFF. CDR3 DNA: TGTGCCAGCAGCTCGACAGGGTGGAACACTGAAGCTTTCTTT. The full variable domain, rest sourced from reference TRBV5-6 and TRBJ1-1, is DAGVTQSPTHLIKTRGQQVTLRCSPKSGHDTVSWYQQALGQGPQFIFQYYEEEERQRGNFPDRFSGHQFPNYSSELNVNALLLGDSALYLCASSSTGWNTEAFFGQGTRLTVV.

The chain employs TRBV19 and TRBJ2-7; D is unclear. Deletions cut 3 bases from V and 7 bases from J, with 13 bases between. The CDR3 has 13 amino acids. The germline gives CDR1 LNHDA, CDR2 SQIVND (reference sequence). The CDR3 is CASSISLGSEQYF. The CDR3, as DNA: TGTGCCAGTAGTATTAGTCTGGGATCAGAGCAGTACTTC.

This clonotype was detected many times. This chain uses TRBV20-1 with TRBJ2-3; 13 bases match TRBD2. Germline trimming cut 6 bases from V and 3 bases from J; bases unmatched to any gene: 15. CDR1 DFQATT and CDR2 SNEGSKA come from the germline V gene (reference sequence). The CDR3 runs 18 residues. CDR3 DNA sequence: TGCAGTGCGCGGTTGGCGGGACTAGCGGGATCTGAGACAGATACGCAGTATTTT. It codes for CSARLAGLAGSETDTQYF.

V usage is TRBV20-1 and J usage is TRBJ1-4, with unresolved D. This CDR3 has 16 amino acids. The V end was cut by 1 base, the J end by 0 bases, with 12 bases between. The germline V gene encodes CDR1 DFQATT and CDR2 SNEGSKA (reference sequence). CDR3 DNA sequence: TGCAGTGCTAGAGCCCACCGGGGTGCAACTAATGAAAAACTGTTTTTT. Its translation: CSARAHRGATNEKLFF.

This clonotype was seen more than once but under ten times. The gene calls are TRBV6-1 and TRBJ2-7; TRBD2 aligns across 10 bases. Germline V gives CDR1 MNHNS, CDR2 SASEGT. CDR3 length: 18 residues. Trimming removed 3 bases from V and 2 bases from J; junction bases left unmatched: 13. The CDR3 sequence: CASSERTSGTVSTYEQYF. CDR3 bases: TGTGCCAGCAGTGAGAGAACTAGCGGGACCGTTTCCACCTACGAGCAGTACTTC.

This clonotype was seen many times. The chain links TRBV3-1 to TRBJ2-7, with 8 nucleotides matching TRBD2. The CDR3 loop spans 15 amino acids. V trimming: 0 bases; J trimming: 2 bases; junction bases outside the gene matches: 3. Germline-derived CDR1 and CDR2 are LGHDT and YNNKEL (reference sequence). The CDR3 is CASSQEGLVAYEQYF. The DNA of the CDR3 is TGTGCCAGCAGCCAAGAGGGACTAGTGGCCTACGAGCAGTACTTC.

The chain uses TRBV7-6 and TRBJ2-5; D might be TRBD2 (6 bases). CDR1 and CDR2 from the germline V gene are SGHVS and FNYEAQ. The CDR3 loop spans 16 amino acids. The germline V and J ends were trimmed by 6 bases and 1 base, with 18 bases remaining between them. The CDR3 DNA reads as TGTGCCAGCAGGCCGGGACTCCAAAAGATCCAAGAGACCCAGTACTTC. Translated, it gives CASRPGLQKIQETQYF. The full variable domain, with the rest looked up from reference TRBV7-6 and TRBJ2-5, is GAGVSQSPRYKVTKRGQDVALRCDPISGHVSLYWYRQALGQGPEFLTYFNYEAQQDKSGLPNDRFSAERPEGSISTLTIQRTEQRDSAMYRCASRPGLQKIQETQYFGPGTRLLVL.

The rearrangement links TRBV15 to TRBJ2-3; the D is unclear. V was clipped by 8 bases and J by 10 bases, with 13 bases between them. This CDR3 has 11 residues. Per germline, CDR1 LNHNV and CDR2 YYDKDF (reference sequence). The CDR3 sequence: CATGSLVSQYF. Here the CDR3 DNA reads TGTGCCACCGGGTCGCTTGTCTCGCAGTATTTT.

The chain's CDR3 is CAISEGAGYTF. CDR3 nucleotide sequence: TGTGCCATCAGTGAAGGGGCTGGCTACACCTTC. The J gene is TRBJ1-2, the V gene TRBV10-3, with D perhaps matching TRBD1 (5 bases). CDR3 size: 11 residues. The V gene's germline CDR1 is ENHRY and CDR2 SYGVKD. Trimming took 3 bases from V and 7 from J, leaving 6 bases between them.

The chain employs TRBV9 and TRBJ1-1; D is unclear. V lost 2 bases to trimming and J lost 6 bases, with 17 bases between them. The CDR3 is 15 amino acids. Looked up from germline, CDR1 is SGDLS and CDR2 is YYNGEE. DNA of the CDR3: TGTGCCAGCAGCGTTCTGACCCGACTCACCGCTGAAGCTTTCTTT. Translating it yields CASSVLTRLTAEAFF.

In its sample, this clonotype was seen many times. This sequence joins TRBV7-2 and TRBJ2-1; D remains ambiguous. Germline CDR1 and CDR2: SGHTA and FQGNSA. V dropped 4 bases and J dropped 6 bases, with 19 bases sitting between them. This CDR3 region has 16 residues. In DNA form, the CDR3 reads TGTGCCAGCAGCTCTATTGGATCTTGGGCCGGCAATGAGCAGTTCTTC. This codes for CASSSIGSWAGNEQFF. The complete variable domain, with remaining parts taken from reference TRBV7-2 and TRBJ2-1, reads GAGVSQSPSNKVTEKGKDVELRCDPISGHTALYWYRQSLGQGLEFLIYFQGNSAPDKSGLPSDRFSAERTGGSVSTLTIQRTQQEDSAVYLCASSSIGSWAGNEQFFGPGTRLTVL.

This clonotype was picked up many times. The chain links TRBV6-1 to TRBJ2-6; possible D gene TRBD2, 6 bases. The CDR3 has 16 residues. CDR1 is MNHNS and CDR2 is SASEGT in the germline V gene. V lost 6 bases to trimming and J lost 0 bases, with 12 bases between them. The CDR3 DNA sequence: TGTGCCAGCAGATCCCCGACTAGCTCTGGGGCCAACGTCCTGACTTTC. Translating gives CASRSPTSSGANVLTF.

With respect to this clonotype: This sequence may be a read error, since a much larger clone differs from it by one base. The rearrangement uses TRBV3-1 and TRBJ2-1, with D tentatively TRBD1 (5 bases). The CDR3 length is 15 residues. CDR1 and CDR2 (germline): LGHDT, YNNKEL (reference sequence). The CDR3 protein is CASSLNGASYNGQFF. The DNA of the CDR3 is TGTGCCAGCAGCTTAAATGGGGCATCCTACAATGGGCAGTTCTTC.

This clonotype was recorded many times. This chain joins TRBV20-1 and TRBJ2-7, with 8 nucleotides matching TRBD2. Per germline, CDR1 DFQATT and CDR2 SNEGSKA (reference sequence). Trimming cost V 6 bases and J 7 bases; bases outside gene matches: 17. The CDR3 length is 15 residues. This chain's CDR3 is CSARRGGRTSLEQYF. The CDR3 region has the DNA TGCAGTGCCAGAAGGGGCGGGAGGACCTCCTTAGAGCAGTACTTC.

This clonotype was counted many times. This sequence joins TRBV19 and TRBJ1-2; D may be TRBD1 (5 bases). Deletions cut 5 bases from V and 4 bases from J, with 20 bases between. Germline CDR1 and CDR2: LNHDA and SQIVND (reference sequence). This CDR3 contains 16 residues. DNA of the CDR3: TGTGCCAGTAGTCCAACGAGGGATGACAGACCCTATGGCTACACCTTC. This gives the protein CASSPTRDDRPYGYTF. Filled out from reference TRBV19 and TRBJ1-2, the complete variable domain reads DGGITQSPKYLFRKEGQNVTLSCEQNLNHDAMYWYRQDPGQGLRLIYYSQIVNDFQKGDIAEGYSVSREKKESFPLTVTSAQKNPTAFYLCASSPTRDDRPYGYTFGSGTRLTVV.